This T cell receptor beta chain was sequenced during a study of neurological immune-mediated disorders. The germline gives CDR1 SGHVS, CDR2 FQNEAQ. The CDR3 consists of 12 residues. The V end lost 4 bases, the J end lost 9 bases, and 10 bases lay between the germline ends. 5'RACE with 10-nucleotide random UMIs produced the cDNA. TCRdb passed the 5' RACE reads through MiXCR, listing each CDR3 protein once. The data contain roughly 60,000 distinct CDR3 sequences, around 5.2% of them singletons. This clonotype has ten or more counts. This receptor was obtained from a woman in her fifties or sixties with multiple sclerosis. The sample taken for sequencing was PBMCs. The chain employs TRBV7-8 and TRBJ2-1, with D tentatively TRBD2 (6 bases). The CDR3 region is CASSSRDFEQFF. In nucleotides, the CDR3 is TGTGCCAGCAGCTCCCGGGACTTTGAGCAGTTCTTC. Together with reference TRBV7-8 and TRBJ2-1, the CDR3 gives the full variable domain: GAGVSQSPRYKVAKRGQDVALRCDPISGHVSLFWYQQALGQGPEFLTYFQNEAQLDKSGLPSDRFFAERPEGSVSTLKIQRTQQEDSAVYLCASSSRDFEQFFGPGTRLTVL.